This T cell receptor beta chain was retrieved from a study of OX40 agonist ivuxolimab in advanced cancers. Looking at the study overall: The study treated patients with ivuxolimab, an agonistic anti-OX40 (CD134) antibody. The diagnoses of dose-escalation patients were hepatocellular carcinoma, melanoma, renal cell or head and neck cancer. Findings of the study overall: Low normalized clonal expansion also occurred in some nonresponding patients. At 0.1 to 3.0 mg/kg and by week 6, clonal expansion occurred in CD4+ and CD8+ blood T cells.

Assay used: immunoSEQ multiplex PCR; TCRdb lists only in-frame clones, some missing. In the table there are tens of thousands of clones, 86% of which are singletons. Notes on this clone: The antigen is unknown.

V was cut by 3 bases and J by 7 bases, with 10 bases left in between. Germline V gene sequence: CDR1 LNHDA, CDR2 SQIVND (reference sequence). The CDR3 runs to 13 residues. Sequenced material: CD4+ or CD8+ T cells sorted from blood, taken in a trial of the OX40 agonist ivuxolimab. The TCR originated in an adult with an advanced solid tumor such as melanoma, head and neck, liver or kidney cancer. The rearrangement uses TRBV19 and TRBJ1-5; D unclear. The CDR3 bases are TGTGCCAGTAGTATCGGGGTCGGGCAGCCCCAGCATTTT. Its translation is CASSIGVGQPQHF.